The 9 T cell receptor beta chains below were found in one sample sequenced in a study of cytomegalovirus exposure and HLA in healthy donors. This PCR relied on a set of 60 Vbeta primers and 13 Jbeta primers. Measured with immunoSEQ multiplex PCR; TCRdb has only the in-frame clones, and not every one. The data contain 75,000 to 95,000 clones, over 75% of them singletons. The sample comprised PBMCs. Receptors were obtained from a male donor in good health and CMV-seropositive.

The chain is built from TRBV2 and TRBJ2-7, with TRBD1 identical over 10 bases. This CDR3 comprises 16 residues. V dropped 6 bases and J dropped 4; count of bases not matched to a gene: 12. Germline loops: CDR1 SNHLY, CDR2 FYNNEI. This CDR3 is CASREISGTGEYEQYF. In nucleotides, the CDR3 is TGTGCCAGCAGAGAGATATCCGGGACAGGGGAATACGAGCAGTACTTC.

CDR3 nucleotide sequence: TGTGCCAGCATGATTGCGGGGGGGTACAATGAGCAGTTCTTC. Translated, it gives CASMIAGGYNEQFF. The rearrangement joins TRBV27 to TRBJ2-1; 9 bases fit TRBD2. From germline, CDR1 is MNHEY and CDR2 SMNVEV (reference sequence). V shed 7 bases, J shed 4 bases, and the junction held 5 bases outside the gene matches. This CDR3 has 14 amino acids.

The J gene is TRBJ2-2, the V gene TRBV5-1; 13 nucleotides match TRBD2. In germline, CDR1 is SGHRS, CDR2 YFSETQ. The CDR3 covers 16 residues. The V segment lost 4 bases and the J segment 4 bases; nucleotides outside the gene matches: 4. The CDR3 DNA sequence: TGCGCCAGCAGCGCAACTAGCGGGGGGGCCACCGGGGAGCTGTTTTTT. Translation gives CASSATSGGATGELFF.

This clone is a singleton in its sample. This rearrangement joins TRBV19 to TRBJ1-2, with TRBD1 matching 10 bases. The germline gives CDR1 LNHDA, CDR2 SQIVND (reference sequence). Trimming cost V 3 bases and J 4 bases; bases outside gene matches: 2. This CDR3 is 14 amino acids long. In DNA form, the CDR3 reads TGTGCCAGTAGTATCGACAGGGGGCTCTATGGCTACACCTTC. It is translated as CASSIDRGLYGYTF.

This clone was recorded a few times. The genes are TRBV19 and TRBJ2-7; possible D gene TRBD1, 6 bases. CDR1 is LNHDA, CDR2 SQIVND, per germline (reference sequence). Trimming pared 5 bases from V and 0 bases from J, leaving 11 bases between. The CDR3 consists of 14 residues. This CDR3 reads CASSVTGISYEQYF. In nucleotides, the CDR3 is TGTGCCAGTAGTGTCACAGGGATCTCCTACGAGCAGTACTTC.

J is TRBJ2-7 and V is TRBV15; 15 bases are a match to TRBD2. V trimming: 6 bases; J trimming: 6 bases; junction bases outside the gene matches: 6. CDR3 length: 15 residues. The germline V gene has CDR1 LNHNV and CDR2 YYDKDF (reference sequence). The CDR3 coding sequence is TGTGCCACCAGATACTGGGGACTAGCGGGAGGCGAGCAGTACTTC. Residues: CATRYWGLAGGEQYF. The whole variable domain, filled in from reference TRBV15 and TRBJ2-7, reads DAMVIQNPRYQVTQFGKPVTLSCSQTLNHNVMYWYQQKSSQAPKLLFHYYDKDFNNEADTPDNFQSRRPNTSFCFLDIRSPGLGDTAMYLCATRYWGLAGGEQYFGPGTRLTVT.

The chain uses TRBV13 and TRBJ2-7; possible D gene TRBD1, 6 bases. Germline V gene lookup returns CDR1 PRHDT and CDR2 FYEKMQ (reference sequence). V was clipped by 5 bases and J by 1 base, with 18 bases between them. The CDR3 has 16 residues. Written as DNA, the CDR3 is TGTGCCAGCAGCCCGACGCAGGGGCCCGCTTCCTACGAGCAGTACTTC. Translated: CASSPTQGPASYEQYF.

The chain recombines TRBV9 with TRBJ1-4; D gene uncertain. CDR1 SGDLS and CDR2 YYNGEE come from the germline V gene. V was shortened by 0 bases and J by 0 bases, with 3 bases between the two germline ends. This CDR3 has 14 residues. In DNA form, the CDR3 reads TGTGCCAGCAGCGTAGCCGCAACTAATGAAAAACTGTTTTTT. This sequence encodes CASSVAATNEKLFF.

The chain couples TRBV5-1 to TRBJ1-3, with D possibly being TRBD1 (5 bases). In germline, CDR1 is SGHRS, CDR2 YFSETQ. Trimming left V 1 base short and J 2 bases short, with 10 bases between. CDR3 size: 15 residues. Here the CDR3 DNA reads TGCGCCAGCAGCTTGTACTCAGGGACTGGAAACACCATATATTTT. Protein product: CASSLYSGTGNTIYF.